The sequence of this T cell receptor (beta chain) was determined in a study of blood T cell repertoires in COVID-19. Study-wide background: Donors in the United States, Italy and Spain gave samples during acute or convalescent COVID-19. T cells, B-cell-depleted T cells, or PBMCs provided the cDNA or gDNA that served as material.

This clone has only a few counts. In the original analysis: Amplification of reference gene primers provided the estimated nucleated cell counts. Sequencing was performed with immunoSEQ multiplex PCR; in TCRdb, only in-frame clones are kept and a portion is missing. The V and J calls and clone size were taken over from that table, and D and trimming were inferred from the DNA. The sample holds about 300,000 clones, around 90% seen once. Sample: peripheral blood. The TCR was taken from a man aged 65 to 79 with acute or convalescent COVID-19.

This chain's CDR3 is CASSFSTGHGTIYF. Here the CDR3 DNA reads TGTGCCAGCAGTTTTTCGACAGGGCATGGCACCATATATTTT. The gene calls are TRBV28 and TRBJ1-3, with 7 bases fitting TRBD1. The CDR3 has 14 residues. CDR1 and CDR2 (germline): MDHEN, SYDVKM. The V and J ends lost 3 bases and 9 bases, in that order; junction bases with no gene match: 8.